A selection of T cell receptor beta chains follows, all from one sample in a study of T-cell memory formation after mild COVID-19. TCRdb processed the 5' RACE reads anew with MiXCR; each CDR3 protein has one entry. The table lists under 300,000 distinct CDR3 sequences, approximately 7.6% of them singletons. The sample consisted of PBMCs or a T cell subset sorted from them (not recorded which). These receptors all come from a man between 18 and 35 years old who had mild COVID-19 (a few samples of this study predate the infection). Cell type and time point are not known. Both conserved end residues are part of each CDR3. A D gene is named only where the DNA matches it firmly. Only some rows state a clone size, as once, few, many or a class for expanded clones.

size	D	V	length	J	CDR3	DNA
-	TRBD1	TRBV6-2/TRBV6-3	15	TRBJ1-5	CASWTGRARDQPQHF	TGTGCCAGCTGGACAGGGAGGGCAAGGGATCAGCCCCAGCATTTT
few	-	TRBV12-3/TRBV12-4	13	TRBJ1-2	CASSQDSSYGYTF	TGTGCCAGCAGTCAGGACAGCTCTTATGGCTACACCTTC
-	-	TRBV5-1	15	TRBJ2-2	CASSYGGPNTGELFF	TGCGCCAGCAGCTACGGGGGGCCGAACACCGGGGAGCTGTTTTTT
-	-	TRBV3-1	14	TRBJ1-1	CASSQGGRHTEAFF	TGTGCCAGCAGCCAAGGAGGCAGACACACTGAAGCTTTCTTT
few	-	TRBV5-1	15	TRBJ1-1	CASSLSREGKAEAFF	TGCGCCAGCAGCTTAAGCAGGGAGGGGAAGGCTGAAGCTTTCTTT
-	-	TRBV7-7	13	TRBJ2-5	CASGPGAVETQYF	TGTGCCAGCGGGCCGGGGGCTGTAGAGACCCAGTACTTC
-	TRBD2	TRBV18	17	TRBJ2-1	CASSPIPITSGYNEQFF	TGTGCCAGCTCACCGATCCCCATAACTAGCGGATACAATGAGCAGTTCTTC
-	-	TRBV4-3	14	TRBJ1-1	CASSQVRVGTEAFF	TGCGCCAGCAGCCAAGTTCGGGTTGGCACTGAAGCTTTCTTT
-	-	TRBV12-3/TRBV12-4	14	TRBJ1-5	CASSLMAGGQPQHF	TGTGCCAGCAGTTTGATGGCCGGGGGTCAGCCCCAGCATTTT
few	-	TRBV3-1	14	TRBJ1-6	CASSQRTTRDVLHF	TGTGCCAGCAGCCAACGGACAACGCGTGACGTCCTCCACTTT
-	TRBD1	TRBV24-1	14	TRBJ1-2	CATSEPDRVRGYTF	TGTGCCACCAGTGAGCCGGACAGGGTCAGAGGCTACACCTTC
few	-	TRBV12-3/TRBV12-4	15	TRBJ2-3	CASSFRLAGGDTQYF	TGTGCCAGCAGTTTTAGACTAGCCGGGGGCGATACGCAGTATTTT
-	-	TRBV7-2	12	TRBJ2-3	CASSRGVGTQYF	TGTGCCAGCAGCCGAGGGGTGGGTACGCAGTATTTT
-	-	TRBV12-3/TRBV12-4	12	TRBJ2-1	CASTKLNNEQFF	TGTGCCAGCACCAAACTAAACAATGAGCAGTTCTTC
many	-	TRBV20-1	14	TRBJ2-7	CSARSRGSSYEQYF	TGCAGTGCTAGAAGTAGGGGAAGCTCCTACGAGCAGTACTTC
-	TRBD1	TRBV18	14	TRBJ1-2	CASSGQGVNYGYTF	TGTGCCAGCTCAGGCCAGGGGGTCAACTATGGCTACACCTTC
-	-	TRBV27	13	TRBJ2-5	CASGARDKETQYF	TGTGCCAGCGGCGCCCGGGACAAAGAGACCCAGTACTTC
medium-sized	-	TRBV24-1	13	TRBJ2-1	CATSDRLYNEQFF	TGTGCCACCAGTGATCGTCTCTACAATGAGCAGTTCTTC
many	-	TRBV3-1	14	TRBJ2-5	CASSQANGQETQYF	TGTGCCAGCAGCCAAGCTAACGGCCAAGAGACCCAGTACTTC
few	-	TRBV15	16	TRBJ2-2	CATSRAGSKNTGELFF	TGTGCCACCAGCAGAGCTGGCTCTAAGAACACCGGGGAGCTGTTTTTT
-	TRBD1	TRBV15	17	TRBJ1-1	CATSRDTGTGERAEAFF	TGTGCCACCAGCAGAGATACAGGGACAGGGGAGAGAGCTGAAGCTTTCTTT
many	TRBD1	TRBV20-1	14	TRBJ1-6	CSARENRGNSPLHF	TGCAGTGCCCGGGAGAACAGGGGAAATTCACCCCTCCACTTT
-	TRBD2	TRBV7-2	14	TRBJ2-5	CASSSLSGAQTQYF	TGTGCCAGCAGCTCCCTTAGCGGGGCCCAGACCCAGTACTTC
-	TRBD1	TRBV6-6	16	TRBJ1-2	CASSYLGQGEGYGYTF	TGTGCCAGCAGTTACCTTGGACAGGGGGAGGGCTATGGCTACACCTTC
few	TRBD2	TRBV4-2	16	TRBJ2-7	CASSQELAGGPSKQYF	TGTGCCAGCAGCCAAGAACTCGCGGGGGGGCCTAGCAAGCAGTACTTC
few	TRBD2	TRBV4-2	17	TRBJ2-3	CASSQDPLSGGADTQYF	TGTGCCAGCAGCCAAGACCCCCTTAGCGGGGGGGCAGATACGCAGTATTTT
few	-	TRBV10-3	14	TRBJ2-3	CAIRGQSGADTQYF	TGTGCCATCAGAGGACAGTCCGGGGCAGATACGCAGTATTTT
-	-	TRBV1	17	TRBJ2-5	CTSSQDRGLAGGETQYF	TGCACCAGCAGCCAAGATCGAGGTCTAGCGGGGGGGGAGACCCAGTACTTC
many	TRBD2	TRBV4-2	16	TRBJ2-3	CASSQLSGGPSDTQYF	TGTGCCAGCAGCCAACTGAGCGGGGGGCCATCCGATACGCAGTATTTT
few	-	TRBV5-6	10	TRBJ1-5	CASSLAGQHF	TGTGCCAGCAGCTTAGCAGGCCAGCATTTT